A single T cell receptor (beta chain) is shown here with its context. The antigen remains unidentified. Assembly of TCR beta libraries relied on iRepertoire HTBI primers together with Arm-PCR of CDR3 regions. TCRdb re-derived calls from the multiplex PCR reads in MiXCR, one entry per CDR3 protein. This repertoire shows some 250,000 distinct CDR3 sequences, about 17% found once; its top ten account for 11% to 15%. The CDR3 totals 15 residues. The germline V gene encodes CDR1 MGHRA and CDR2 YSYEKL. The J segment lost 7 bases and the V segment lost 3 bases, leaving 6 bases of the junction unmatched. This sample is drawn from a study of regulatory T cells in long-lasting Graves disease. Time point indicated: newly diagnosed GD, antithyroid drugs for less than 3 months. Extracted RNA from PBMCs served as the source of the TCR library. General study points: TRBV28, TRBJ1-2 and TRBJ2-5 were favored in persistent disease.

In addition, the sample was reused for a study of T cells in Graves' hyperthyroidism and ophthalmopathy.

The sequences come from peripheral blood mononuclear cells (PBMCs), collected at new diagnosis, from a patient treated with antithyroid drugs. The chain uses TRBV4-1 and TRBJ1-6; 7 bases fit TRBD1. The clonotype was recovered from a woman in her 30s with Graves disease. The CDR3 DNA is TGCGCCAGCAGCCATTATCCAGGGGGGAATTCACCCCTCCACTTT. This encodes CASSHYPGGNSPLHF.